The 26 T cell receptor beta chains listed next were all sequenced from one sample in a study of T cell responses to AZD1222 COVID-19 vaccine. Libraries were prepared by immunoSEQ multiplex PCR; TCRdb keeps only in-frame clonotypes and omits some of them. Of approximately 120,000 clones listed, about 92% were seen once; the top ten hold about 4.4%. The sample consisted of peripheral blood, taken on day 0 of MenACWY control vaccination. Receptor source: an adult in good health.

This clone was counted once. The chain carries TRBV28 and TRBJ1-2; D perhaps matches TRBD1 (6 bases). The V gene's germline CDR1 is MDHEN and CDR2 SYDVKM. The CDR3 spans 15 residues. V gave up 7 bases and J gave up 4 bases, with 19 bases separating them. This chain's CDR3 is CASNHIARGSYGYTF. As DNA, the CDR3 is TGTGCCAGCAACCATATTGCCAGGGGATCCTATGGCTACACCTTC.

The V gene is TRBV4-1, the J gene TRBJ2-7; the D is unclear. CDR1 is MGHRA, CDR2 YSYEKL, per germline. The V end lost 0 bases, the J end lost 3 bases, and 24 bases lay between the germline ends. CDR3 length equals 19 residues. The CDR3 spells CASSQDGQVLALTNYEQYF. CDR3 DNA sequence: TGCGCCAGCAGCCAAGATGGTCAAGTTCTGGCCCTTACAAACTACGAGCAGTACTTC.

The V gene is TRBV30, the J gene TRBJ2-7, with D perhaps matching TRBD1 or TRBD2 (5 bases each). The CDR3 is made up of 12 amino acids. Germline V gene data show CDR1 as GTSNPN and CDR2 as SVGIG (reference sequence). The V end lost 4 bases, the J end lost 2 bases, and 9 bases lay between the germline ends. In DNA, the CDR3 is TGTGCCTGGAATCGAGGGGCCTACGAGCAGTACTTC. Encoded protein: CAWNRGAYEQYF.

This chain joins TRBV4-1 and TRBJ2-3; D is possibly TRBD1 or TRBD2 (5 bases each). Trimming cost V 2 bases and J 3 bases, with 9 bases left between them. The CDR3 is 14 residues long. Germline values: CDR1 MGHRA, CDR2 YSYEKL. CDR3 bases: TGCGCCAGCAGCCAACCCTGGGGGACAGATACGCAGTATTTT. It encodes CASSQPWGTDTQYF.

The chain links TRBV14 to TRBJ1-2; TRBD1 aligns across 11 bases. The CDR3 loop spans 13 amino acids. Per the germline V gene, CDR1 is SGHDN and CDR2 is FVKESK. Trimming at V came to 8 bases and at J to 6 bases, leaving 5 bases not matched to a gene. The CDR3 coding sequence is TGTGCCAGCCGCGGGACAGGGGGAAATGGCTACACCTTC. Translating it yields CASRGTGGNGYTF.

The chain carries TRBV6-5 and TRBJ2-2; D ambiguous. The germline V and J ends were trimmed by 0 bases and 0 bases, with 5 bases remaining between them. CDR3 size: 15 residues. The germline V gene has CDR1 MNHEY and CDR2 SVGAGI. The CDR3 DNA sequence: TGTGCCAGCAGTTACTCGATCGCGAACACCGGGGAGCTGTTTTTT. This encodes CASSYSIANTGELFF.

V is TRBV2 and J is TRBJ2-2; 12 positions match TRBD2. With 6 bases clipped from V and 3 bases from J, the junction kept 2 bases outside the gene matches. Germline values: CDR1 SNHLY, CDR2 FYNNEI. The CDR3 is 15 amino acids. The CDR3 DNA reads as TGTGCCAGCAGACGACTAGCGGGGGACACCGGGGAGCTGTTTTTT. Translating it yields CASRRLAGDTGELFF.

V is TRBV5-1 and J is TRBJ2-1; TRBD2 matches at 14 bases. This CDR3 comprises 16 residues. V lost 2 bases, J lost 7 bases, and 5 bases stayed unmatched. From germline, CDR1 is SGHRS and CDR2 YFSETQ. The CDR3 reads CASSFGTSGSQNEQFF. The CDR3 DNA sequence: TGCGCCAGCAGCTTTGGGACTAGCGGGAGTCAGAATGAGCAGTTCTTC.

The chain combines TRBV6-2 or TRBV6-3 with TRBJ1-4; perhaps TRBD1 as D (5 bases). Germline assignment: CDR1 MNHEY and CDR2 SVGEGT. The V and J ends lost 2 bases and 14 bases respectively, with 15 bases between them. The CDR3 contains 13 residues. The CDR3: CASSYGNTGPLFF. As DNA, the CDR3 is TGTGCCAGCAGTTACGGCAATACAGGACCGCTGTTTTTT.

The genes are TRBV11-2 and TRBJ2-2; 7 bases fit TRBD2. Germline trimming cut 1 base from V and 5 bases from J; bases unmatched to any gene: 4. CDR1 SGHAT and CDR2 FQNNGV come from the germline V gene. The CDR3 sequence is 15 residues long. CDR3 coding DNA: TGTGCCAGCAGCTTAGTGAGGGAGGGGACCGGGGAGCTGTTTTTT. It is translated as CASSLVREGTGELFF.

This clone has only a few counts. The chain recombines TRBV11-2 with TRBJ2-4; maybe TRBD1 (6 bases). The V gene lost 0 bases and the J gene lost 0 bases, with 15 bases spanning the gap. From germline, CDR1 is SGHAT and CDR2 FQNNGV. CDR3 size: 18 residues. As DNA, the CDR3 is TGTGCCAGCAGCTTAGATTTCGGACAGATACTAGCCAAAAACATTCAGTACTTC. Its protein product is CASSLDFGQILAKNIQYF.

The V call is TRBV28, the J call TRBJ2-3, with D tentatively TRBD2 (6 bases). Trimming shortened V by 2 bases and J by 1 base, and 10 bases separated the two germline ends. This CDR3 has 15 residues. The germline CDR1 and CDR2 sequences are MDHEN and SYDVKM. The CDR3 here is CASSLDASGTDTQYF. The CDR3 coding sequence is TGTGCCAGCAGTTTAGATGCTAGCGGCACAGATACGCAGTATTTT.

The chain has TRBV10-3 and TRBJ2-7; D tentatively reads TRBD1 or TRBD2 (5 bases each). V lost 11 bases to trimming and J lost 0 bases, with 14 bases between them. This CDR3 contains 13 residues. Germline CDR1 reads ENHRY; CDR2 reads SYGVKD. The CDR3 here is CASSRDPSYEQYV. The CDR3 bases are TGTGCCTCCTCCAGGGACCCCTCCTACGAGCAGTACGTC.

The CDR3 here is CAIGGGRGLPQHF. As DNA, the CDR3 is TGTGCCATCGGGGGGGGTAGGGGCTTACCCCAGCATTTT. The chain employs TRBV10-3 and TRBJ1-5; D is perhaps TRBD1 (5 bases). Germline V gene lookup returns CDR1 ENHRY and CDR2 SYGVKD. Trimming left V 8 bases short and J 10 bases short, with 18 bases between. This CDR3 is built from 13 residues.

The chain is built from TRBV6-2 or TRBV6-3 and TRBJ2-4; 7 bases align to TRBD1. This CDR3 contains 14 residues. Germline CDR1 is MNHEY and CDR2 is SVGEGT. The V and J ends lost 6 bases and 4 bases, in that order; junction bases with no gene match: 6. CDR3 loop: CASSRTGQKNIQYF. CDR3 DNA: TGTGCCAGCAGCAGGACAGGCCAAAAAAACATTCAGTACTTC.

The J gene is TRBJ2-1, the V gene TRBV24-1; D remains unclear. Germline loops: CDR1 KGHDR, CDR2 SFDVKD. Trimming shortened V by 9 bases and J by 2 bases, and 10 bases separated the two germline ends. The CDR3 covers 13 residues. The CDR3 is CATSSGTYNEQFF. The CDR3, as DNA: TGTGCCACCTCCTCCGGAACCTACAATGAGCAGTTCTTC.

The chain carries TRBV3-1 (or the pseudogene TRBV3-2) and TRBJ2-1, with TRBD2 matching 10 bases. The CDR3 has 15 residues. V gave up 3 bases and J gave up 4 bases; unmatched junction bases: 3. Germline CDR1 is LGHDT and CDR2 is YNNKEL (reference sequence). The CDR3 sequence is CASSHRTSGYNEQFF. The CDR3 bases are TGTGCCAGCAGCCACAGGACTAGCGGTTACAATGAGCAGTTCTTC.

This chain uses TRBV30 with TRBJ2-1; either TRBD1 or TRBD2 may supply D (5 bases each). There are 13 residues in the CDR3. V was pared by 2 bases and J by 4 bases, with 9 bases between. Germline loops: CDR1 GTSNPN, CDR2 SVGIG (reference sequence). For the CDR3, the DNA is TGTGCCTGGAGTTGGGGACCTTACAATGAGCAGTTCTTC. This sequence encodes CAWSWGPYNEQFF.

V usage is TRBV29-1 and J usage is TRBJ2-3, with a possible D match to TRBD2 (6 bases). Looked up from germline, CDR1 is SQVTM and CDR2 is ANQGSEA. The V end was cut by 4 bases, the J end by 5 bases, with 19 bases between. The CDR3 sequence is 15 residues long. CDR3 residues: CSVAKLAIGVDTQYF. DNA of the CDR3: TGCAGCGTTGCGAAACTAGCCATCGGGGTAGATACGCAGTATTTT.

The J gene is TRBJ1-1, the V gene TRBV30; D might be TRBD1 (5 bases). The V end was cut by 3 bases, the J end by 1 base, with 6 bases between. There are 12 residues in the CDR3. Germline lookup yields CDR1 GTSNPN and CDR2 SVGIG (reference sequence). CDR3 bases: TGTGCCTGGAGGGGGCAGAACACTGAAGCTTTCTTT. Amino acids: CAWRGQNTEAFF.

The gene calls are TRBV5-1 and TRBJ2-5, with 7 bases that match TRBD1. The trim removed 5 bases at V and 1 base at J, leaving 2 bases unmatched. This CDR3 has 13 residues. Germline V gene sequence: CDR1 SGHRS, CDR2 YFSETQ. The CDR3 reads CASSRDSQETQYF. CDR3 sequence (DNA): TGCGCCAGCAGTCGGGACAGCCAAGAGACCCAGTACTTC.

This clone was found once. The J gene is TRBJ2-2, the V gene TRBV2, with TRBD2 identical over 9 bases. Germline CDR1 reads SNHLY; CDR2 reads FYNNEI. J gave up 5 bases and V 3 bases, and 4 bases lay outside the gene matches. The CDR3 sequence is 15 residues long. This CDR3 is CASSDFSGRTGELFF. The CDR3 DNA sequence: TGTGCCAGCAGTGATTTTAGCGGGAGAACCGGGGAGCTGTTTTTT.

The V call is TRBV3-1 (or the pseudogene TRBV3-2), the J call TRBJ1-5; D gene unclear. CDR3 size: 14 residues. From germline, CDR1 is LGHDT and CDR2 YNNKEL (reference sequence). The V end was cut by 4 bases, the J end by 0 bases, with 7 bases between. CDR3 protein: CASSLASSNQPQHF. Written as DNA, the CDR3 is TGTGCCAGCAGCCTGGCTAGTAGCAATCAGCCCCAGCATTTT.

J is TRBJ2-3 and V is TRBV6-4, with 7 bases lining up with TRBD2. The CDR3 sequence is 14 residues long. The germline V gene has CDR1 MRHNA and CDR2 SNTAGT. V dropped 3 bases and J dropped 3; count of bases not matched to a gene: 3. CDR3 sequence (DNA): TGTGCCAGCAGTGATGGGGGGGAAACAGATACGCAGTATTTT. It codes for CASSDGGETDTQYF.

V gene TRBV5-4 combines with J gene TRBJ2-7; 8 nucleotides align to TRBD1. The CDR3 has 15 amino acids. The ends lost 3 bases at V and 2 bases at J; junction bases unmatched: 7. CDR1 SGHNT and CDR2 YYREEE come from the germline V gene (reference sequence). CDR3: CASSSPDRGPYEQYF. In DNA form, the CDR3 reads TGTGCCAGCAGCTCGCCAGACAGGGGCCCCTACGAGCAGTACTTC.

The genes are TRBV27 and TRBJ2-3; 7 bases line up with TRBD1. V trimming: 4 bases; J trimming: 0 bases; junction bases outside the gene matches: 4. CDR1 is MNHEY, CDR2 SMNVEV, per germline (reference sequence). The CDR3 has 15 residues. For the CDR3, the DNA is TGTGCCAGCAGTTCCCCGGGACAGAGCACAGATACGCAGTATTTT. This encodes CASSSPGQSTDTQYF.